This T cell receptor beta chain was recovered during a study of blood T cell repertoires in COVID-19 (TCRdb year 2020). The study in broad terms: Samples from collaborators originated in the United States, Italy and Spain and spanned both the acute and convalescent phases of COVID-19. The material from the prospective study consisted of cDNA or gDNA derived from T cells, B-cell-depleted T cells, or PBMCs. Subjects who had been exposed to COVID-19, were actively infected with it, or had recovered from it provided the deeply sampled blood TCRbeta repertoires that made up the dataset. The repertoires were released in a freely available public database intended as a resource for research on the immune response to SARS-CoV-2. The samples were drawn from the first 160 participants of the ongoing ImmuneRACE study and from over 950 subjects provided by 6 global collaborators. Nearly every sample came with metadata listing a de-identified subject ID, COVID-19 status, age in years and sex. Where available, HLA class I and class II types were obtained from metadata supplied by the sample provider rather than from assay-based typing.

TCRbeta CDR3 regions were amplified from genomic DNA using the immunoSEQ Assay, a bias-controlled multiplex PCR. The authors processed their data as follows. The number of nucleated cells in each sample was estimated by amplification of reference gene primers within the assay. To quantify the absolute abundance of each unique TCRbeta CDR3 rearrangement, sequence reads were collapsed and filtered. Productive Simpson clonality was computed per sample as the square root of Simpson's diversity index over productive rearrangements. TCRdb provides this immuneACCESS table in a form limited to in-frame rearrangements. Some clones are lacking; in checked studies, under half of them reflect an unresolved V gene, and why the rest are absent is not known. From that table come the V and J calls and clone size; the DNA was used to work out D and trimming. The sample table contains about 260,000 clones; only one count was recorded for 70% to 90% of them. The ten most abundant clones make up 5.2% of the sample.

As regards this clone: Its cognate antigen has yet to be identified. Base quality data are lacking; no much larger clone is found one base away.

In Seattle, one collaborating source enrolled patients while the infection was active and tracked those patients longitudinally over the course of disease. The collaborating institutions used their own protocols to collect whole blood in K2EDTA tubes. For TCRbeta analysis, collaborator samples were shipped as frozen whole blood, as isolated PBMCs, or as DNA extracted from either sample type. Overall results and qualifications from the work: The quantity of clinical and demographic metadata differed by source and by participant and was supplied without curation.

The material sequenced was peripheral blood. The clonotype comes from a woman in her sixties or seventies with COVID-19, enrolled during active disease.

The nucleotides read TGTGCCAGCAGCCGAGAACAGGGCTTCTATGGCTACACCTTC. Its translation reads: CASSREQGFYGYTF. Recombination joined TRBV7-8 with TRBJ1-2; possibly the D gene is TRBD1, per 6 matching bases. Taken from the germline V gene, the CDR1 and CDR2 loops are SGHVS and FQNEAQ. V sheds 5 bases and J sheds 4 bases, leaving 14 bases between their ends. The cysteine opens and the phenylalanine closes a CDR3 of 14 amino acids. Only CDR3 DNA remains: 42 bases, in frame from the first base. Where the CDR3 stops, the reference TRBV7-8 and TRBJ1-2 genes take over; the full variable domain is GAGVSQSPRYKVAKRGQDVALRCDPISGHVSLFWYQQALGQGPEFLTYFQNEAQLDKSGLPSDRFFAERPEGSVSTLKIQRTQQEDSAVYLCASSREQGFYGYTFGSGTRLTVV.